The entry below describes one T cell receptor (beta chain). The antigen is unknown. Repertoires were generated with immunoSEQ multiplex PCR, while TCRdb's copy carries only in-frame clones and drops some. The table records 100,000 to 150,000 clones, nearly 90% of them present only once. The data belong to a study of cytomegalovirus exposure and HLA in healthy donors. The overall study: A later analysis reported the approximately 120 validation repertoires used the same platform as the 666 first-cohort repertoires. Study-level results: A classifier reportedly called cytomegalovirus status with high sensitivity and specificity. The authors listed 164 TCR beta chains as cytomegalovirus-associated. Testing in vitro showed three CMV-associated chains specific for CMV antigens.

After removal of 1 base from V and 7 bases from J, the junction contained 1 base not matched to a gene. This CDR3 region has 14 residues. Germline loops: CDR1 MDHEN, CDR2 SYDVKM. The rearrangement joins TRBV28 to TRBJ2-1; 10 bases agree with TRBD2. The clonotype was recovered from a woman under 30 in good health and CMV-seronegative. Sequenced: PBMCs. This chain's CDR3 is CASSLSSGGNEQFF. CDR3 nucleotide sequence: TGTGCCAGCAGTTTATCTAGCGGGGGTAATGAGCAGTTCTTC.